This record covers a single T cell receptor (beta chain). No antigen is known for it. This sample is part of a study of CXCR3-negative and CXCR3-positive naive CD8 T cells. TRB cDNA was prepared as libraries by UMI-labeled 5' RACE. After re-calling the 5' RACE reads, TCRdb lists one entry per CDR3 protein, DNA absent. The sample table sets out roughly 28,000 distinct CDR3 sequences. The CDR3 is 14 amino acids. Study results and caveats: Both naive subsets showed comparably high diversity, and memory CD8+ cells showed much lower diversity. Memory cells differed in TRBV-TRBJ usage, but naive CXCR3-negative and CXCR3-positive cells had similar usage. The majority of assays used fresh PBMCs, and CXCR3 expression partially decreased after cryopreservation.

The sequence derives from a human donor in good health. Some clones in this sample may be carry-over from other donors' samples. Sequencing input: memory CD8+ T cells from blood. The chain couples TRBV12-3 or TRBV12-4 to TRBJ2-1; TCRdb proposes TRBD1, but this gene call is untestable without DNA. The CDR3 spells CASSPEGGLVEQFF.